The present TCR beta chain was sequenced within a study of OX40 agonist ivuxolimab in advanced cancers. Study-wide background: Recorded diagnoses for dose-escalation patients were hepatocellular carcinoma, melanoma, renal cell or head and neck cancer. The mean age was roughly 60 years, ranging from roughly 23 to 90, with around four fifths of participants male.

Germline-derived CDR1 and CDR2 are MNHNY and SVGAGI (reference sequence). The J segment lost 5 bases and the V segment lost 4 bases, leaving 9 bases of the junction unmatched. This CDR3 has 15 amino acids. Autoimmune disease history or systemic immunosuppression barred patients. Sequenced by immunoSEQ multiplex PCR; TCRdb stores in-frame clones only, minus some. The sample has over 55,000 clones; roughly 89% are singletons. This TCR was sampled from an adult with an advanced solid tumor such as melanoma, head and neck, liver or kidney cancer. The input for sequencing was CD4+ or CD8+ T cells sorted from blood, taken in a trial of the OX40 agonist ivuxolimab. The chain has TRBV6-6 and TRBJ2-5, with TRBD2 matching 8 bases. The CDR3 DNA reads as TGTGCCAGCAGTTCTCCCGGGACTAGGGGGGAGACCCAGTACTTC. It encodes CASSSPGTRGETQYF.